The present TCR beta chain was sequenced within a study of STAT5B mutations in CD4+ large granular lymphocyte leukemia. Sequenced by immunoSEQ multiplex PCR; TCRdb stores in-frame clones only, minus some. The top ten hold around 0.5% of the sample, which has around 37,000 clones, approximately 72% seen once. Findings and limits, study-wide: Main leukemic clonotypes were patient-specific, but 20% to 25% appeared at low frequency elsewhere.

The CDR3 length is 14 residues. Regarding this clone: Its target is not known.

The V and J genes are TRBV21-1 and TRBJ2-4; TRBD2 is the table's D call and was not checked against the DNA. TRBV21-1 is annotated as a pseudogene. The source is a human donor in good health. The specimen sequenced was CD4+ T cells from blood buffy coats. The CDR3 loop is CASHPVRAKNIQYF. CDR3 nucleotide sequence: TGTGCCAGCCATCCCGTCCGGGCCAAAAACATTCAGTACTTC.